The rows below give T cell receptor beta chains drawn from one sample of a study of blood T cell repertoires in COVID-19. Here immunoSEQ multiplex PCR was the method, and the copy in TCRdb shows in-frame clones only, minus some. The repertoire holds under 55,000 clones, with about 88% as singletons. The sample consisted of peripheral blood. The origin of the receptors is a man aged 35 to 55 with active COVID-19. The CDR3 runs from the conserved cysteine through the conserved F or W. A D gene is named only where the DNA matches it firmly. Clone size is shown for a subset of rows, as once, few, many or a class of expanded clone.

j_call v_call clone_size d_call cdr3_nt cdr3_aa
TRBJ2-1 TRBV7-2 NA TRBD1 TGTGCCAGCAGCCCATTCTTCCCCGGGACAGTCTACAATGAGCAGTTCTTC CASSPFFPGTVYNEQFF
TRBJ1-1 TRBV27 once NA TGTGCCAGCAGTGACATGGGGGGTGGGGAAAGGAGCACTGAAGCTTTCTTT CASSDMGGGERSTEAFF
TRBJ1-4 TRBV19 NA TRBD1 TGTGCCAGTAGTATGGTTCGACAGGGGTCGGAAAAACTGTTTTTT CASSMVRQGSEKLFF
TRBJ2-7 TRBV18 once NA TGTGCCAGCTCACCACCCTCAGGGAAGGTCAACGAGCAGTACTTC CASSPPSGKVNEQYF
TRBJ1-5 TRBV6-1 NA NA TGTGCCAGCAGTGAAGGGACAGCAAATCAGCCCCAGCATTTT CASSEGTANQPQHF
TRBJ2-7 TRBV12-3/TRBV12-4 NA NA TGTGCCAGCAGTTTCAGGGTCCACGAGCAGTACTTC CASSFRVHEQYF
TRBJ2-1 TRBV9 NA NA TGTGCCAGCAACAGCGACAGCTCCTACAATGAGCAGTTCTTC CASNSDSSYNEQFF
TRBJ1-1 TRBV5-1 NA NA TGCGCCAGCAGCTTGGCGGAGCCTGGCTCCGAAGCTTTCTTT CASSLAEPGSEAFF
TRBJ2-1 TRBV11-3 NA TRBD2 TGTGCCAGCAGCTTGTCGAGCGGGGTGGGCTCCTACAATGAGCAGTTCTTC CASSLSSGVGSYNEQFF
TRBJ1-5 TRBV19 NA TRBD1 TGTGCCAGTACCCAACAATACCTGAGAGGGGGACAGGGGGGTCAGCCCCAGCATTTT CASTQQYLRGGQGGQPQHF
TRBJ2-7 TRBV19 NA TRBD2 TGTGCCAGCAAAAGGGGAGGGACCTCCTACGAGCAGTACTTC CASKRGGTSYEQYF
TRBJ2-1 TRBV7-6 NA NA TGTGCCAGCAGCTCCTACCGGGACAATGAGCAGTTCTTC CASSSYRDNEQFF
TRBJ2-1 TRBV6-5 NA NA TGTGCCAGCAGTTACTCACCAGTTGGCGAGCAGTTCTTC CASSYSPVGEQFF
TRBJ2-7 TRBV29-1 NA TRBD1 TGCAGCGTCGGGACAGCCGATTACGAGCAGTACTTC CSVGTADYEQYF
TRBJ1-1 TRBV5-1 NA TRBD1 TGCGCCAGCAGCGACCAGGGGGTGTACACTGAAGCTTTCTTT CASSDQGVYTEAFF
TRBJ2-1 TRBV27 NA TRBD2 TGTGCCAGCAGAGATAGCGGGTTGAGCTCCTACAATGAGCAGTTCTTC CASRDSGLSSYNEQFF
TRBJ2-7 TRBV5-1 NA TRBD1 TGCGCCAGCAGCTTGGAGGTGACAGGGACGATCCACGAGCAGTACTTC CASSLEVTGTIHEQYF
TRBJ2-4 TRBV2 NA TRBD1 TGTGCCAGCAAGGGGGCCCTAAACATTCAGTACTTC CASKGALNIQYF
TRBJ2-3 TRBV5-4 NA TRBD1 TGTGCCAGCAGCTTGGGAACAGGGGGCACAGATACGCAGTATTTT CASSLGTGGTDTQYF
TRBJ1-5 TRBV6-2/TRBV6-3 NA NA TGTGCCAGCAGTTTGTTAGGCGGGGATCAGCCCCAGCATTTT CASSLLGGDQPQHF
TRBJ2-7 TRBV24-1 NA TRBD1 TGTGCCACCAGTGATCCGGGACAGGCTGGTGAGCAGTACTTC CATSDPGQAGEQYF
TRBJ2-1 TRBV5-1 NA TRBD2 TGCGCCAGCAGCCCCCGACTAGCGGGAGGAAAGCCCGATGAGCAGTTCTTC CASSPRLAGGKPDEQFF
TRBJ2-7 TRBV10-3 NA TRBD1 TGTGCCATCAGTGAGCTGACAGGGGGCGACGAGCAGTACTTC CAISELTGGDEQYF
TRBJ1-2 TRBV5-1 NA TRBD1 TGCGCCAGCAGCTTATCTCGGGACAGGGGAGAAGGGGGCTACACCTTC CASSLSRDRGEGGYTF
TRBJ2-2 TRBV18 NA NA TGTGCCAGTCAAATACAGAACACCGGGGAGCTGTTTTTT CASQIQNTGELFF
TRBJ1-5 TRBV24-1 NA NA TGTGCCACCAGTGATTGGGACACCGTTTTTCCTAAGCCCCAGCATTTT CATSDWDTVFPKPQHF
TRBJ2-1 TRBV7-9 NA NA TGTGCCAGCAGCTTAGGGGCCAGGAACAATGAGCAGTTCTTC CASSLGARNNEQFF
TRBJ2-7 TRBV29-1 NA NA TGCAGCGTTGGAGTATCAGGGGACTACGAGCAGTACTTC CSVGVSGDYEQYF
TRBJ1-2 TRBV30 once NA TGTGCCTGGAGTCCCTTGGCAGGGACTAACTATGGCTACACCTTC CAWSPLAGTNYGYTF
TRBJ1-5 TRBV10-2 NA TRBD1 TGCGCCAGCAGTTCAATGGGCGGGACAGGGAATCAGCCCCAGCATTTT CASSSMGGTGNQPQHF
TRBJ2-5 TRBV28 few TRBD2 TGTGCCAGCAGTTTTTGGCGGGAGGGTGGGGAGACCCAGTACTTC CASSFWREGGETQYF